The present TCR beta chain was sequenced within a study of blood T cell repertoires in COVID-19. Libraries were prepared by immunoSEQ multiplex PCR; TCRdb keeps only in-frame clonotypes and omits some of them. The sample records more than 45,000 clones, 85% to 90% being singletons. Only a few counts were recorded for this clone. Between the trimmed V and J ends, which lost 4 bases and 0 bases, there was a span of 4 bases. CDR1 and CDR2 from the germline V gene are LGHDT and YNNKEL (reference sequence). The CDR3 contains 13 residues. The source material was peripheral blood. The chain has TRBV3-1 (or the pseudogene TRBV3-2) and TRBJ1-5; no firm D call. The origin of this receptor is a human donor in a cohort sampled during active COVID-19. The CDR3: CASSPNSNQPQHF. The DNA of the CDR3 is TGTGCCAGCAGCCCTAATAGCAATCAGCCCCAGCATTTT.